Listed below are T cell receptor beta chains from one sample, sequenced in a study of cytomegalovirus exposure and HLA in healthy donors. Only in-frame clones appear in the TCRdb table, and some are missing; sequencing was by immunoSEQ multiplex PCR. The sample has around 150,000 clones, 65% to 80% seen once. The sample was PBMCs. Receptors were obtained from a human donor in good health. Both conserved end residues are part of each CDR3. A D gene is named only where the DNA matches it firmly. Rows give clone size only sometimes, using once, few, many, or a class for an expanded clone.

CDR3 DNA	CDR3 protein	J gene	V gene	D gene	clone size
TGCGCCAGCAGCCCGGGACTAGCCTACAATGAGCAGTTCTTC	CASSPGLAYNEQFF	TRBJ2-1	TRBV4-3	TRBD2	few
TGTGCCAGCAGCCAAGTAGGGGCCTTTGGCTACACCTTC	CASSQVGAFGYTF	TRBJ1-2	TRBV14	.	.
TGTGCCAGCAGCGCACCGGGACAGACTGGAAACACCATATATTTT	CASSAPGQTGNTIYF	TRBJ1-3	TRBV5-4	TRBD1	few
TGTGCCAGCAGTGACGGGGCGAACACCGGGGAGCTGTTTTTT	CASSDGANTGELFF	TRBJ2-2	TRBV7-3	.	few
TGTGCCAGCAGTTTATCTTTCAGCCCGGGGGGAGAGCAGTACTTC	CASSLSFSPGGEQYF	TRBJ2-7	TRBV27	TRBD2	.
TGCGCCAGCAGCTTTATGGGGACTAGCCTTAGCGCCGATGAGCAGTTCTTC	CASSFMGTSLSADEQFF	TRBJ2-1	TRBV5-1	TRBD2	.
TGCGCCAGCAGCCCCCTTTCTGGGGGGAACTCCTACGAGCAGTACTTC	CASSPLSGGNSYEQYF	TRBJ2-7	TRBV4-1	.	.
TGTGCCAGCAGCGCGTCCGGGACAGTTAATCAGCCCCAGCATTTT	CASSASGTVNQPQHF	TRBJ1-5	TRBV9	TRBD1	.
TGTGCCAGCAGGTTGACAGGAGAAGAGACCCAGTACTTC	CASRLTGEETQYF	TRBJ2-5	TRBV7-3	.	once
TGTGCCAGCAGCTTCACCGGACAGTCGACGGGTACTGAAGCTTTCTTT	CASSFTGQSTGTEAFF	TRBJ1-1	TRBV7-6	.	.
TGTGCCAGCAGCGCCGGGACTAGCGGGAGTTTTGGCACAGATACGCAGTATTTT	CASSAGTSGSFGTDTQYF	TRBJ2-3	TRBV5-4	TRBD2	few
TGCGCCAGCAGCCCGGGCAGGGGCCAAGAGACCCAGTACTTC	CASSPGRGQETQYF	TRBJ2-5	TRBV5-1	.	.
TGTGCCAGTAGAGCGGACAGGCATCTAGGAGGCTACACCTTC	CASRADRHLGGYTF	TRBJ1-2	TRBV19	TRBD1	.
TGTGCCAGCAGTTACGGGGCGGATTACGAGCAGTACTTC	CASSYGADYEQYF	TRBJ2-7	TRBV6-5	.	.
TGTGCCAGCTCACCAGGGAGCGGCTACACCTTC	CASSPGSGYTF	TRBJ1-2	TRBV18	.	.
TGTGCCAGCAGTTGGGTAGCCCCGGTATACGAGCAGTACTTC	CASSWVAPVYEQYF	TRBJ2-7	TRBV28	.	.
TGTGCCAGCAGCTTAGATCCGAAAGGGGGCTACGAGCAGTACTTC	CASSLDPKGGYEQYF	TRBJ2-7	TRBV11-3	.	.
TGTGCCAGCAGCTTGGAGGCGGGGAACTATGGCTACACCTTC	CASSLEAGNYGYTF	TRBJ1-2	TRBV5-8	.	.
TGCGCCAGCAGCCCGGACACGAGCTCCTACAATGAGCAGTTCTTC	CASSPDTSSYNEQFF	TRBJ2-1	TRBV5-1	.	.
TGTGCCAGCAGCCAAGGGAGGAGAGGGAGGGTGGACGAGCAGTACTTC	CASSQGRRGRVDEQYF	TRBJ2-7	TRBV14	TRBD2	.
TGTGCCAGCAGTTACAGGGGTGGCTATGGCTACACCTTC	CASSYRGGYGYTF	TRBJ1-2	TRBV28	TRBD1	few
TGTGCAAGTCGCTTAGGCCCTCTACCCCCGCTCTCCCACCTTGAAGCTTTCTTT	CASRLGPLPPLSHLEAFF	TRBJ1-1	TRBV12-2	.	once
TGTGCCAGCAGTCGGTCCATAGCGGGCCAAGAGACCCAGTACTTC	CASSRSIAGQETQYF	TRBJ2-5	TRBV6-5	TRBD2	few
TGTGCCAGCAGCCTTGACAGGGGTTCCCACGAGCAGTACTTC	CASSLDRGSHEQYF	TRBJ2-7	TRBV7-9	TRBD1	.
TGTGCCAGCAGACACGCCGGACAGGGATCCTACGAGCAGTACTTC	CASRHAGQGSYEQYF	TRBJ2-7	TRBV7-8	TRBD1	few
TGTGCCAGCAGCTTGGGGGGGCCCTCCTACAATGAGCAGTTCTTC	CASSLGGPSYNEQFF	TRBJ2-1	TRBV5-4	.	.
TGCGCCAGCAGCCCCCGCACTGTCTCCTACGAGCAGTACTTC	CASSPRTVSYEQYF	TRBJ2-7	TRBV4-1	.	.
TGTGCCAGCAGCTTAGCTGGGTCCGGGTTCTCCTACGAGCAGTACTTC	CASSLAGSGFSYEQYF	TRBJ2-7	TRBV7-9	.	medium-sized
TGTGCCAGCAGCGGAGAGACAGGTCCGAGGGGCTACACCTTC	CASSGETGPRGYTF	TRBJ1-2	TRBV9	.	.
TGTGCCAGTAGCCCTACAGGTGAAGGGACCTACGAGCAGTACTTC	CASSPTGEGTYEQYF	TRBJ2-7	TRBV19	.	once
TGCGCCAGCAGTGAGTCTCGGCTAGCGCGTAACACCGGGGAGCTGTTTTTT	CASSESRLARNTGELFF	TRBJ2-2	TRBV10-2	.	.
TGTGCCAGCAGGATAGCGGGAGGGCCGGAGACCCAGTACTTC	CASRIAGGPETQYF	TRBJ2-5	TRBV27	TRBD2	.
TGCGCCAGCAGAACCGGGACTACCTCACGGGAGCTGTTTTTT	CASRTGTTSRELFF	TRBJ2-2	TRBV4-1	TRBD2	.
TGTGCCAGCTCACCTACGACAGGGGTTGATGGCTACACCTTC	CASSPTTGVDGYTF	TRBJ1-2	TRBV18	TRBD1	.
TGCGCCAGCAGCTTACTAGCGGGAGGAGGAGATGAGCAGTTCTTC	CASSLLAGGGDEQFF	TRBJ2-1	TRBV5-1	TRBD2	.
TGTGCCAGCAGCTCATGGGAGAGGAGAGGTGAGCAGTTCTTC	CASSSWERRGEQFF	TRBJ2-1	TRBV7-6	.	.